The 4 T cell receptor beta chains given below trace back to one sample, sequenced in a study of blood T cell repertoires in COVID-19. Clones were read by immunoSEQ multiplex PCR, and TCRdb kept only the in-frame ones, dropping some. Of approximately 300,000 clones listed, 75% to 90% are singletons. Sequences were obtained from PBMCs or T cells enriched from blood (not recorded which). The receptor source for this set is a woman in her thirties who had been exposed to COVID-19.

This CDR3 is CASSLWSREGTNEKLFF. The CDR3 region has the DNA TGTGCCAGCAGTTTATGGAGCCGGGAAGGTACTAATGAAAAACTGTTTTTT. The rearrangement uses TRBV28 and TRBJ1-4; D not resolved. CDR1 is MDHEN and CDR2 is SYDVKM in the germline V gene. The CDR3 has 17 amino acids. V shed 0 bases and J shed 2 bases, with 13 bases lying between them.

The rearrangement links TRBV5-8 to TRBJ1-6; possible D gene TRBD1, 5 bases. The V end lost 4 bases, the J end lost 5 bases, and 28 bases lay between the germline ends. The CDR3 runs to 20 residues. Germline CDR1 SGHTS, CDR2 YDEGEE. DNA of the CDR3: TGTGCCAGCAGCCCTCTCGGCCCCAGGGATCCTTACCCAAATAATTCACCCCTCCACTTT. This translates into CASSPLGPRDPYPNNSPLHF.

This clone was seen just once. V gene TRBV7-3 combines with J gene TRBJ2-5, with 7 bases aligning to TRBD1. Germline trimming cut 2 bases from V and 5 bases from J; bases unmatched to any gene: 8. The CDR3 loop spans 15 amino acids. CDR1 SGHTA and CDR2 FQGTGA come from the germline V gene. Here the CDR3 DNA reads TGTGCCAGCAGCTTAGAGGGGGCGCGGCGTGAGACCCAGTACTTC. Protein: CASSLEGARRETQYF.

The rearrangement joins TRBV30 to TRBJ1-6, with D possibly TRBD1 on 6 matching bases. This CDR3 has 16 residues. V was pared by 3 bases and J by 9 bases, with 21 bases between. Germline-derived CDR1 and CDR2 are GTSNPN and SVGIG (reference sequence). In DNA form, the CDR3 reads TGTGCCTGGAGCGAAACAGGGCCGGGTTCTTTTTCACCCCTCCACTTT. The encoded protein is CAWSETGPGSFSPLHF.